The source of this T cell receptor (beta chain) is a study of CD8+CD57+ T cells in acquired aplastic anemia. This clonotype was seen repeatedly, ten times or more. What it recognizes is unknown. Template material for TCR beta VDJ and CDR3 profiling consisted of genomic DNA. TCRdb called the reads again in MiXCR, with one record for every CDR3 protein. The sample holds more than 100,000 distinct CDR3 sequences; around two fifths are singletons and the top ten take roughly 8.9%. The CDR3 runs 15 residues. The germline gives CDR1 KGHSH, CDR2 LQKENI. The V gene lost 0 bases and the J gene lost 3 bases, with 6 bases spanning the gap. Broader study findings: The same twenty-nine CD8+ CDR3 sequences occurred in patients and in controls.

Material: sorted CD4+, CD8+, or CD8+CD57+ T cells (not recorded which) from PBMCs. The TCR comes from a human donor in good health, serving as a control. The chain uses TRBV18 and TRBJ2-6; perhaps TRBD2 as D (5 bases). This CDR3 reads CASSPPRVGANVLTF. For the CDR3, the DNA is TGTGCCAGCTCACCACCGAGGGTTGGGGCCAACGTCCTGACTTTC.